This T cell receptor (beta chain) was sequenced during a study of molecular identifiers for immune sequencing clone quantification. This clonotype occurred many times. Its target is unknown. TCRdb redid the calling of the PCR reads with MiXCR, one entry per CDR3 protein. The sample consists of roughly 320,000 distinct CDR3 sequences, about 23% of them appearing once. CDR1 is DFQATT and CDR2 is SNEGSKA in the germline V gene (reference sequence). The CDR3 is 13 amino acids. V was cut by 3 bases and J by 3 bases, with 12 bases left in between. Study-wide results and limits: Clone sizes that are highly expanded could be underestimated when identical TCR molecules share a barcode. Clones above 20 RNA copies held over 97% of effector molecules, under 1% in naive cells.

This sequence was found in a human donor in good health. Some libraries in this study had Jurkat cell RNA spiked in. Sequencing input: naive CD8+ T cells from blood, with Jurkat cell RNA spiked in. Subset described: FACS-sorted CD8+CD4-CCR7+CD45RA+ naive T cells. The chain employs TRBV20-1 and TRBJ2-7; possible D gene TRBD1, 5 bases. The CDR3 spells CSARGLRVYEQYF. CDR3 DNA: TGCAGTGCTAGGGGCCTCAGGGTCTACGAGCAGTACTTC.